The clone carrying this T cell receptor (beta chain) occurred many times. The antigen is undetermined. Library preparation (for TCRbeta) was performed with unique molecular identifiers. TCRdb itself ran the PCR reads through MiXCR, one entry per CDR3 protein. Of 550,000 to 800,000 distinct CDR3 sequences in the sample, over 10% are singletons; the top ten hold 0.79%. The CDR3 spans 16 residues. The ends lost 6 bases at V and 10 bases at J; junction bases unmatched: 13. The sample originates from a study of T-cell reconstitution after alpha-beta-depleted transplantation in children. Study results and limitations: Surviving recipient T cells and thymic progenitors underlay high day-60 TCRbeta diversity in some patients. Several hundred expanded graft clones reportedly supplied alpha-beta T cells about two months after transplant. After one year, T-cell counts and TCRbeta diversity mostly came from new T cells.

This sample comprised PBMCs, obtained before TCRalphabeta/CD19-depleted stem cell transplant. The chain employs TRBV12-3 or TRBV12-4 and TRBJ1-6; 9 bases map to TRBD1. The receptor comes from a girl between 2 and 10 years old with congenital amegakaryocytic thrombocytopenia, due to receive a stem cell transplant. The CDR3 region is CASRTEGTGPPSPLHF. In DNA, the CDR3 is TGTGCCAGCAGGACAGAAGGGACAGGGCCACCATCACCCCTCCACTTT.